Listed here are 27 T cell receptor beta chains from one sample, sequenced in a study of pediatric ulcerative colitis. The protocol was immunoSEQ multiplex PCR, while the TCRdb copy is restricted to in-frame clones and leaves out a portion. The table includes approximately 32,000 clones, approximately 82% detected once. The sample consisted of blood. Every receptor here comes from a boy younger than 18 with severe ulcerative colitis.

This clone appeared a single time. This chain joins TRBV4-3 and TRBJ2-7; TRBD1 might be the D (8 bases). This CDR3 has 15 residues. V was pared by 3 bases and J by 4 bases, with 16 bases between. Germline V lookup: CDR1 LGHNA, CDR2 YSLEER. CDR3 nucleotide sequence: TGCGCCAGCAGCCAGATCTTACAGGGGGGGTACGAGCAGTACTTC. It translates to CASSQILQGGYEQYF.

The CDR3 DNA is TGCGCCAGCAGCCAGTGGCCCCGGGAGACCCAGTACTTC. This translates into CASSQWPRETQYF. This chain uses TRBV4-1 with TRBJ2-5; no clear D. Trimming shortened V by 3 bases and J by 5 bases, and 10 bases separated the two germline ends. CDR1 and CDR2 (germline): MGHRA, YSYEKL. There are 13 residues in the CDR3.

The chain carries TRBV14 and TRBJ1-1; 7 nucleotides agree with TRBD1. CDR3 size: 12 residues. Germline-derived CDR1 and CDR2 are SGHDN and FVKESK. V gave up 4 bases and J gave up 4 bases; unmatched junction bases: 0. The CDR3 DNA follows: TGTGCCAGCAGCCCAGGGGGCACTGAAGCTTTCTTT. Its translation is CASSPGGTEAFF.

This clone was picked up a small number of times. The rearrangement links TRBV29-1 to TRBJ1-1; 8 bases agree with TRBD1. V lost 1 base and J lost 5; bases outside the gene matches: 3. The CDR3 has 13 amino acids. Germline CDR1 SQVTM, CDR2 ANQGSEA. CDR3 amino acids: CSVEGTGRTEAFF. The CDR3 DNA is TGCAGCGTTGAAGGGACAGGGAGAACTGAAGCTTTCTTT.

The chain joins TRBV25-1 to TRBJ2-1; TRBD2 might be the D (5 bases). There are 16 residues in the CDR3. Germline V gene data show CDR1 as MGHDK and CDR2 as SYGVNS. V was trimmed by 3 bases and J by 7 bases, leaving 19 bases between them. DNA of the CDR3: TGTGCCAGCAGTGATCCGGCGACGAGGGTAGGGAATGAGCAGTTCTTC. This translates into CASSDPATRVGNEQFF.

The chain uses TRBV30 and TRBJ2-7; D gene ambiguous. The CDR3 covers 13 residues. The germline V and J ends were trimmed by 2 bases and 5 bases, with 13 bases remaining between them. Germline V CDR1 and CDR2: GTSNPN, SVGIG (reference sequence). CDR3 bases: TGTGCCTGGAGTCCGTTAACGACGCACGAGCAGTACTTC. It encodes CAWSPLTTHEQYF.

The CDR3 reads CASSEKGGTLQPQHF. DNA of the CDR3: TGTGCCAGCAGTGAGAAAGGGGGCACGTTACAGCCCCAGCATTTT. This chain joins TRBV6-1 and TRBJ1-5; 7 bases align to TRBD1. V lost 3 bases and J lost 7; bases outside the gene matches: 9. This CDR3 is built from 15 residues. Per germline, CDR1 MNHNS and CDR2 SASEGT.

In its sample, this clone was seen a few times. J is TRBJ1-2 and V is TRBV30; D remains ambiguous. The germline V gene has CDR1 GTSNPN and CDR2 SVGIG (reference sequence). The CDR3 is made up of 11 amino acids. The V and J ends lost 0 bases and 6 bases respectively, with 5 bases between them. The CDR3 sequence is CAWSVTDGYTF. The CDR3 DNA follows: TGTGCCTGGAGTGTCACAGATGGCTACACCTTC.

This clone was counted a single time. The chain is built from TRBV6-6 and TRBJ1-1; no definite D call. V was cut by 1 base and J by 4 bases, with 7 bases left in between. The CDR3 has 13 residues. CDR1 is MNHNY and CDR2 is SVGAGI in the germline V gene (reference sequence). Here the CDR3 reads CASSYFRGTEAFF. The CDR3 DNA reads TGTGCCAGCAGTTACTTTCGGGGCACTGAAGCTTTCTTT.

The chain employs TRBV5-6 and TRBJ1-1; D unresolved. There are 17 residues in the CDR3. Trimming removed 2 bases from V and 1 base from J, with 18 bases in between. The germline gives CDR1 SGHDT, CDR2 YYEEEE. The CDR3 DNA sequence: TGTGCCAGCAGCTTACGTGGCCTCCCCCGAAGGAACACTGAAGCTTTCTTT. Encoded protein: CASSLRGLPRRNTEAFF.

The rearrangement joins TRBV9 to TRBJ1-2; TRBD1 aligns across 7 bases. CDR3 size: 16 residues. The V gene end was trimmed by 4 bases and the J gene end by 8 bases; junction bases not matched to a gene: 17. CDR1 and CDR2 (germline): SGDLS, YYNGEE. The CDR3 nucleotides are TGTGCCAGCAGCACCCAAGCAGGGGGGCCAACTAGAGGCTACACCTTC. Amino acids: CASSTQAGGPTRGYTF.

The chain employs TRBV5-1 and TRBJ1-5; possibly TRBD1 for D (5 bases). Trimming shortened V by 4 bases and J by 7 bases, and 18 bases separated the two germline ends. CDR1 is SGHRS, CDR2 YFSETQ, per germline. This CDR3 contains 15 residues. The CDR3 DNA reads TGCGCCAGCAGCCCCGTGGGGGGAGCGAGCCAGCCCCAGCATTTT. Amino acids: CASSPVGGASQPQHF.

This clone was recorded a few times. The chain is built from TRBV9 and TRBJ1-2; the D is unclear. Germline lookup yields CDR1 SGDLS and CDR2 YYNGEE. The germline V and J ends were trimmed by 5 bases and 2 bases, with 10 bases remaining between them. CDR3 length: 13 residues. The CDR3 reads CASRSDVNYGYTF. The CDR3 DNA follows: TGTGCCAGCAGATCCGACGTAAACTATGGCTACACCTTC.

The chain is built from TRBV4-1 and TRBJ1-3; weak D call: TRBD1 (5 bases). The CDR3 loop spans 16 amino acids. The V and J ends lost 1 base and 2 bases respectively, with 12 bases between them. Germline CDR1 reads MGHRA; CDR2 reads YSYEKL. CDR3 nucleotides: TGCGCCAGCAGCCAAGGTTGGGGGAAAACTGGAAACACCATATATTTT. It codes for CASSQGWGKTGNTIYF.

The J gene is TRBJ1-2, the V gene TRBV7-9; a weak D match, TRBD1 (6 bases). Trimming stripped 1 base from V and 8 bases from J, with 17 bases between. CDR3 length: 15 amino acids. Per germline, CDR1 SEHNR and CDR2 FQNEAQ (reference sequence). The CDR3 region is CASSLEPGALKGYTF. The CDR3 DNA reads as TGTGCCAGCAGCTTAGAGCCGGGGGCCCTGAAGGGCTACACCTTC.

The V and J genes are TRBV6-5 and TRBJ2-2; the D gene could be TRBD1 or TRBD2 (5 bases each). V shed 2 bases and J shed 6 bases, with 13 bases lying between them. Per the germline V gene, CDR1 is MNHEY and CDR2 is SVGAGI. CDR3 length: 15 amino acids. The CDR3 region is CASSYVRDPPGELFF. CDR3 in DNA: TGTGCCAGCAGTTACGTCCGGGACCCCCCCGGGGAGCTGTTTTTT.

This clone was picked up a small number of times. This chain uses TRBV5-1 with TRBJ1-2; D is unclear. Germline CDR1 and CDR2: SGHRS and YFSETQ. V lost 4 bases to trimming and J lost 2 bases, with 9 bases between them. The CDR3 extends over 13 amino acids. CDR3 nucleotide sequence: TGCGCCAGCAGCCTAGCAGAGAACTATGGCTACACCTTC. This encodes CASSLAENYGYTF.

The J gene is TRBJ2-5, the V gene TRBV4-3, with TRBD2 identical over 12 bases. The trim removed 1 base at V and 5 bases at J, leaving 8 bases unmatched. CDR1 and CDR2 from the germline V gene are LGHNA and YSLEER. The CDR3 loop spans 17 amino acids. CDR3 protein: CASSQGPPLAGGETQYF. In DNA, the CDR3 is TGCGCCAGCAGCCAAGGCCCGCCCCTAGCGGGGGGGGAGACCCAGTACTTC.

This clone showed up just a few times. The rearrangement links TRBV30 to TRBJ1-1; D is ambiguous. The germline V gene has CDR1 GTSNPN and CDR2 SVGIG (reference sequence). This CDR3 region has 11 residues. V was clipped by 3 bases and J by 4 bases, with 6 bases between them. The CDR3 DNA follows: TGTGCCTGGAGCCGGACCACTGAAGCTTTCTTT. Its protein is CAWSRTTEAFF.

The V call is TRBV15, the J call TRBJ1-3; D uncertain. Trimming shortened V by 0 bases and J by 11 bases, and 14 bases separated the two germline ends. Germline V gene sequence: CDR1 LNHNV, CDR2 YYDKDF (reference sequence). This CDR3 contains 14 residues. The CDR3 nucleotides are TGTGCCACCAGCAGAGATAGCGGCCGAGCGGCCATATATTTT. This translates into CATSRDSGRAAIYF.

V is TRBV11-1 and J is TRBJ2-7; 10 positions match TRBD2. The CDR3 has 13 amino acids. Germline V gene data show CDR1 as SGHAT and CDR2 as FQDESV (reference sequence). V trimming: 3 bases; J trimming: 7 bases; junction bases outside the gene matches: 3. The CDR3 reads CASSLKLAGEQYF. The CDR3 DNA sequence: TGTGCCAGCAGCTTGAAACTAGCGGGAGAGCAGTACTTC.

The chain combines TRBV4-3 with TRBJ2-7; TRBD1 aligns across 8 bases. This CDR3 is 15 amino acids long. Per germline, CDR1 LGHNA and CDR2 YSLEER. The J segment lost 3 bases and the V segment lost 0 bases, leaving 4 bases of the junction unmatched. CDR3 DNA: TGCGCCAGCAGCCAAGAGCCCGGACAGGGCTACGAGCAGTACTTC. It translates to CASSQEPGQGYEQYF.

The chain combines TRBV7-8 with TRBJ1-6; 12 bases align to TRBD1. J lost 6 bases, V lost 6 bases, and 3 bases had no gene match. Germline lookup yields CDR1 SGHVS and CDR2 FQNEAQ. The length of the CDR3 is 15 residues. CDR3 DNA: TGTGCCAGCAGGGGGACAGGGGGCGGTAATTCACCCCTCCACTTT. Translating it yields CASRGTGGGNSPLHF.

This clone occurred a few times. The chain joins TRBV6-5 to TRBJ1-2; 8 bases are shared with TRBD1. The germline V gene has CDR1 MNHEY and CDR2 SVGAGI. The CDR3 sequence is 14 residues long. Trimming removed 10 bases from V and 8 bases from J; junction bases left unmatched: 15. CDR3 in amino acids: CATRRIDRGRGYTF. In nucleotides, the CDR3 is TGTGCCACCAGGAGGATAGACAGGGGACGGGGCTACACCTTC.

The V gene is TRBV6-5, the J gene TRBJ2-1; no firm D call. Trimming pared 4 bases from V and 7 bases from J, leaving 5 bases between. CDR3 length equals 11 residues. CDR1 is MNHEY and CDR2 is SVGAGI in the germline V gene. The CDR3 sequence is CASSSGNEQFF. CDR3 DNA sequence: TGTGCCAGCAGTTCCGGAAATGAGCAGTTCTTC.

The sample holds one count of this clone. At one boundary the junction diverges from the germline segment, which might be a read error. The chain combines TRBV29-1 with TRBJ2-7, with 7 bases matching TRBD1. The CDR3 is 13 amino acids. CDR1 SQVTM and CDR2 ANQGSEA come from the germline V gene. CDR3 sequence: CSEGGGSHYGQYF. CDR3 in DNA: TGCAGCGAAGGGGGCGGTAGTCACTACGGGCAGTACTTC.

V gene TRBV6-5 combines with J gene TRBJ2-3; TRBD2 aligns across 8 bases. Trimming at V came to 4 bases and at J to 7 bases, leaving 4 bases not matched to a gene. The CDR3 is 13 residues long. Germline assignment: CDR1 MNHEY and CDR2 SVGAGI. Here the CDR3 DNA reads TGTGCCAGCAGTTCCGGGACTAGTTATACGCAGTATTTT. Protein sequence: CASSSGTSYTQYF.